This entry concerns a single T cell receptor beta chain. Antigen unknown. This CDR3 is built from 13 residues. The V and J ends lost 4 bases and 4 bases respectively, with 11 bases between them. From germline, CDR1 is GTSNPN and CDR2 SVGIG (reference sequence). Sequencing used immunoSEQ version 4 in survey mode. TCRdb's copy holds only in-frame clones and misses some; the assay was immunoSEQ multiplex PCR. The data show 40,000 to 45,000 clones, with around 92% seen just once and over 0.9% held by the top ten. This specimen comes from a study of persistence of HIV-infected CD4 T cells. General study results and limits: The rare CMV-responding cells with HIV-1 proviruses were not separately TCR-sequenced.

Anti-CD3/anti-CD28 beads served as a nonspecific positive control stimulus. Sorting selected CD4+ T cells upregulating both CD40 ligand and CD69. PBMCs were depleted of CD8+ T cells before stimulation. The J gene is TRBJ1-3, the V gene TRBV30; D remains unclear. Sequenced material: CD4+ T cells sorted from PBMCs after 18-hour stimulation, taken from a patient who received antiretroviral therapy. This clonotype was obtained from an adult man with HIV who was CMV-seropositive. CDR3 region: CAWTSGYGNTIYF. The CDR3, as DNA: TGTGCCTGGACGTCGGGGTACGGAAACACCATATATTTT.